This passage covers 10 T cell receptor beta chains from one sample sequenced in a study of metastatic and nonmetastatic thyroid tumors. TCRdb re-called clones from the PCR reads using MiXCR. The profile shows around 4,600 clones, around a fifth of them singletons. Among the patients, none had received any treatment before thyroid surgery. Sequencing was carried out using adjacent normal tissue. These receptors came from a male donor with papillary thyroid cancer or a benign thyroid nodule (not recorded which). Some clones in this sample may be carry-over from other donors' samples.

The table lists this clone with many counts. This chain uses TRBV12-5 with TRBJ2-1, with D hard to call. Germline assignment: CDR1 LGHNT and CDR2 FRNRAP. There are 15 residues in the CDR3. Between the trimmed V and J ends, which lost 3 bases and 4 bases, there was a span of 13 bases. The CDR3 region is CASGFIGEGYNEQFF. The DNA for the CDR3 is TGTGCTAGTGGTTTCATCGGAGAAGGATACAATGAGCAGTTCTTC.

This clone was recorded at least ten times. The chain joins TRBV20-1 to TRBJ1-3, with D hard to call. V was clipped by 0 bases and J by 4 bases, with 13 bases between them. There are 15 residues in the CDR3. CDR1 DFQATT and CDR2 SNEGSKA come from the germline V gene (reference sequence). CDR3 loop: CSARDQRVTGNTIYF. CDR3 DNA: TGCAGTGCTAGAGATCAGAGGGTAACCGGAAACACCATATATTTT.

In this sample, this clone is medium-sized. V usage is TRBV9 and J usage is TRBJ2-3; perhaps TRBD2 as D (5 bases). Germline V lookup: CDR1 SGDLS, CDR2 YYNGEE. The germline V and J ends were trimmed by 4 bases and 2 bases, with 11 bases remaining between them. CDR3 length: 14 residues. CDR3 nucleotides: TGTGCCAGCAGCCCTGCCGGGGACACAGATACGCAGTATTTT. Translation: CASSPAGDTDTQYF.

This clone ranks as medium-sized. The gene calls are TRBV5-1 and TRBJ2-5; D remains ambiguous. Trimming stripped 2 bases from V and 2 bases from J, with 16 bases between. The CDR3 runs 16 residues. Germline-derived CDR1 and CDR2 are SGHRS and YFSETQ. CDR3 in amino acids: CASSFGMGGMQETQYF. The CDR3 nucleotides read TGCGCCAGCAGCTTCGGCATGGGTGGAATGCAAGAGACCCAGTACTTC.

The CDR3 here is CAWSAGGGYTF. CDR3 nucleotide sequence: TGTGCCTGGAGTGCAGGTGGTGGCTACACCTTC. This chain uses TRBV30 with TRBJ1-2; D ambiguous. The CDR3 covers 11 residues. The germline gives CDR1 GTSNPN, CDR2 SVGIG (reference sequence). V was pared by 1 base and J by 7 bases, with 7 bases between.

The V call is TRBV11-2, the J call TRBJ1-6; 8 bases fit TRBD1. Germline V gene data show CDR1 as SGHAT and CDR2 as FQNNGV. V lost 6 bases and J lost 10; bases outside the gene matches: 11. The CDR3 is made up of 15 amino acids. The CDR3 loop reads CASSRDRGVGSPLHF. In DNA, the CDR3 is TGTGCCAGCAGTCGAGACAGGGGAGTTGGCTCACCCCTCCACTTT.

This chain links TRBV20-1 with TRBJ2-3; 7 positions match TRBD2. Per germline, CDR1 DFQATT and CDR2 SNEGSKA (reference sequence). The CDR3 covers 14 residues. The V and J ends lost 6 bases and 1 base, in that order; junction bases with no gene match: 7. CDR3 nucleotides: TGCAGTGCACCAGGGAGGGCGCGCACAGATACGCAGTATTTT. It codes for CSAPGRARTDTQYF.

This chain joins TRBV7-9 and TRBJ1-2; a possible D gene is TRBD1 (6 bases). Trimming removed 0 bases from V and 8 bases from J, with 13 bases in between. Germline loops: CDR1 SEHNR, CDR2 FQNEAQ (reference sequence). The CDR3 is 14 residues long. CDR3 sequence reads: CASSLAPQGRGYTF. In DNA, the CDR3 is TGTGCCAGCAGCTTAGCCCCGCAGGGGAGAGGCTACACCTTC.

This clone was seen a handful of times. This chain connects TRBV2 to TRBJ2-3; D remains ambiguous. The CDR3 covers 14 residues. V lost 2 bases, J lost 2 bases, and 8 bases lay in between. Germline CDR1 is SNHLY and CDR2 is FYNNEI. The CDR3 nucleotides read TGTGCCAGCAGTGAACTGGGCTCCACAGATACGCAGTATTTT. This codes for CASSELGSTDTQYF.

This clone was picked up many times. The rearrangement uses TRBV6-1 and TRBJ1-2, with 8 nucleotides matching TRBD1. The CDR3 has 15 amino acids. Germline V gene data show CDR1 as MNHNS and CDR2 as SASEGT. V lost 7 bases and J lost 4; bases outside the gene matches: 11. Here the CDR3 reads CASIPQAGTGYGYTF. CDR3 DNA: TGTGCCAGCATCCCACAGGCCGGGACAGGCTATGGCTACACCTTC.